These T cell receptor beta chains were read from a single sample in a study of regulatory T cells in long-lasting Graves disease. TCRdb used MiXCR to reprocess the multiplex PCR reads, holding one entry per CDR3 protein. The sample shows about 470,000 distinct CDR3 sequences, 15% of them seen only once. The data also belong to a second study, concerning T cells in Graves' hyperthyroidism and ophthalmopathy.

The sequenced sample was peripheral blood mononuclear cells (PBMCs), obtained at new diagnosis, from a patient treated with antithyroid drugs. The receptors were sampled from a woman in her thirties with Graves disease. Both conserved end residues are part of each CDR3. Each record gives: J gene, clone size, CDR3 length, V gene, CDR3 protein. Only some rows state a clone size, as once, few, many or a class for expanded clones.

j_call: TRBJ1-1; clone_size: many; cdr3_length: 14; v_call: TRBV6-1; cdr3_aa: CASNDRGGETEAFF
j_call: TRBJ2-2; clone_size: NA; cdr3_length: 17; v_call: TRBV18; cdr3_aa: CASSPVASGANTGELFF
j_call: TRBJ2-5; clone_size: many; cdr3_length: 15; v_call: TRBV7-9; cdr3_aa: CASSSLTGAEETQYF
j_call: TRBJ2-7; clone_size: many; cdr3_length: 13; v_call: TRBV9; cdr3_aa: CASSPGGGGEQYF
j_call: TRBJ2-5; clone_size: many; cdr3_length: 11; v_call: TRBV20-1; cdr3_aa: CSARSQETQYF
j_call: TRBJ1-5; clone_size: many; cdr3_length: 16; v_call: TRBV30; cdr3_aa: CAWSVLAGTALLTQHF
j_call: TRBJ2-5; clone_size: NA; cdr3_length: 16; v_call: TRBV6-1; cdr3_aa: CASRPGTSGKQETQYF
j_call: TRBJ2-3; clone_size: NA; cdr3_length: 15; v_call: TRBV10-1; cdr3_aa: CASSEDFGETDTQYF
j_call: TRBJ1-1; clone_size: many; cdr3_length: 15; v_call: TRBV7-9; cdr3_aa: CASSSPRFGGTEAFF
j_call: TRBJ1-1; clone_size: many; cdr3_length: 16; v_call: TRBV10-3; cdr3_aa: CAITETGGSIIAEAFF
j_call: TRBJ1-4; clone_size: many; cdr3_length: 13; v_call: TRBV18; cdr3_aa: CASSPRARLGLFF
j_call: TRBJ1-4; clone_size: many; cdr3_length: 16; v_call: TRBV6-5; cdr3_aa: CASSYSKGGGHEKLFF
j_call: TRBJ2-7; clone_size: NA; cdr3_length: 15; v_call: TRBV19; cdr3_aa: CASSLRDRGPYEQYF
j_call: TRBJ1-1; clone_size: few; cdr3_length: 14; v_call: TRBV27; cdr3_aa: CASSRTGGKTEAFF
j_call: TRBJ1-6; clone_size: once; cdr3_length: 13; v_call: TRBV19; cdr3_aa: CASSIMTDSPLHF
j_call: TRBJ2-1; clone_size: few; cdr3_length: 19; v_call: TRBV7-9; cdr3_aa: CASSQGQGGLERFYNEQFF
j_call: TRBJ2-7; clone_size: many; cdr3_length: 15; v_call: TRBV4-2; cdr3_aa: CASSQETGDSYEQYF
j_call: TRBJ2-1; clone_size: few; cdr3_length: 14; v_call: TRBV12-3/TRBV12-4; cdr3_aa: CASSLGQGSNEQFF
j_call: TRBJ2-5; clone_size: NA; cdr3_length: 14; v_call: TRBV9; cdr3_aa: CASSVGVYQETQYF
j_call: TRBJ2-7; clone_size: NA; cdr3_length: 14; v_call: TRBV14; cdr3_aa: CASSQEMGSYEQYF
j_call: TRBJ2-1; clone_size: many; cdr3_length: 15; v_call: TRBV3-1; cdr3_aa: CASSQDRVKGDEQFF
j_call: TRBJ2-7; clone_size: many; cdr3_length: 12; v_call: TRBV5-4; cdr3_aa: CASSLNPYEQYF
j_call: TRBJ1-6; clone_size: NA; cdr3_length: 17; v_call: TRBV25-1; cdr3_aa: CASSGARGTGINSPLHF
j_call: TRBJ2-2; clone_size: NA; cdr3_length: 16; v_call: TRBV18; cdr3_aa: CASSPTRTGNTGELFF
j_call: TRBJ2-1; clone_size: NA; cdr3_length: 16; v_call: TRBV19; cdr3_aa: CASSILPGQGGNEQFF
j_call: TRBJ1-5; clone_size: NA; cdr3_length: 14; v_call: TRBV27; cdr3_aa: CASSPYRAGQPQHF
j_call: TRBJ1-1; clone_size: many; cdr3_length: 14; v_call: TRBV6-1; cdr3_aa: CASNFPGTQIKAFF
j_call: TRBJ1-3; clone_size: NA; cdr3_length: 14; v_call: TRBV7-3; cdr3_aa: CASSFSGLSNTIYF
j_call: TRBJ1-2; clone_size: NA; cdr3_length: 17; v_call: TRBV20-1; cdr3_aa: CSARGTSHRTANYGYTF
j_call: TRBJ1-2; clone_size: few; cdr3_length: 23; v_call: TRBV6-2/TRBV6-3; cdr3_aa: CASSYQGGIDRRGMDRSNYGYTF
j_call: TRBJ1-1; clone_size: NA; cdr3_length: 12; v_call: TRBV3-1; cdr3_aa: CASSQKGIRAFF
j_call: TRBJ2-2; clone_size: few; cdr3_length: 17; v_call: TRBV28; cdr3_aa: CASRQVVGRDSTGELFF
j_call: TRBJ2-5; clone_size: NA; cdr3_length: 13; v_call: TRBV2; cdr3_aa: CASSSVRQETQYF
j_call: TRBJ1-5; clone_size: many; cdr3_length: 18; v_call: TRBV2; cdr3_aa: CASSDVTGDSYSNQPQHF
j_call: TRBJ2-2; clone_size: many; cdr3_length: 15; v_call: TRBV7-9; cdr3_aa: CAWVAGRPNTGELFF
j_call: TRBJ2-7; clone_size: once; cdr3_length: 15; v_call: TRBV11-2; cdr3_aa: CASSPSSGRAYEQYF
j_call: TRBJ2-7; clone_size: many; cdr3_length: 17; v_call: TRBV28; cdr3_aa: CASSFPPSGLAGGEQYF
j_call: TRBJ1-5; clone_size: few; cdr3_length: 16; v_call: TRBV28; cdr3_aa: CASTPARAVIDQPQHF
j_call: TRBJ2-5; clone_size: NA; cdr3_length: 14; v_call: TRBV11-2; cdr3_aa: CASSTGPLVGTQYF
j_call: TRBJ2-7; clone_size: many; cdr3_length: 16; v_call: TRBV7-2; cdr3_aa: CASSLWTGVFSYEQYF